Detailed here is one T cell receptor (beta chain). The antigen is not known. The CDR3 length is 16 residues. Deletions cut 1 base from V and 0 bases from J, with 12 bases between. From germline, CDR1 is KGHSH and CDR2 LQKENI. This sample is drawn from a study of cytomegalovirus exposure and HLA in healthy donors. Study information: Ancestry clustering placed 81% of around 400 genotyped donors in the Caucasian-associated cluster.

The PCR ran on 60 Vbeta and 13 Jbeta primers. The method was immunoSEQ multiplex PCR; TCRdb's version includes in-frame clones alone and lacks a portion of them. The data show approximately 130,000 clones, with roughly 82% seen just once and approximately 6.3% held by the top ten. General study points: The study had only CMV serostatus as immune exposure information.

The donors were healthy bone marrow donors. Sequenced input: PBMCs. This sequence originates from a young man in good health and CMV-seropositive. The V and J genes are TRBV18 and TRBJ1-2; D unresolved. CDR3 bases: TGTGCCAGCTCACCACTGGCGCGGCAGACTAACTATGGCTACACCTTC. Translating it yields CASSPLARQTNYGYTF.